Here is one T cell receptor beta chain with its context. This clonotype was counted at least ten times. What antigen it recognizes has not been identified. No per-base quality is available; no much larger clone lies one base away. Stable Graves' hyperthyroidism was defined as the absence of progression to ophthalmopathy over 18 months of follow-up. Hyperthyroidism patients were newly diagnosed, with disease duration under 2 months, and aged 18 to 65 years. Exclusion was applied to patients with uncontrolled infections, other autoimmune diseases, pregnancy or lactation. Diagnoses relied on clinical symptoms, serum thyroxine and TRAb, thyroid ultrasound and orbital computed tomography. PBMCs were isolated from 8 to 10 ml of fresh peripheral blood by Ficoll-Paque density gradient centrifugation. Total RNA was extracted using Trizol reagent, and RNA quality was assessed on an Agilent 2100 Bioanalyzer.

Its CDR3 holds 15 amino acids, cysteine through phenylalanine. The only DNA kept is the CDR3, 45 bases in frame from the first base. CDR1 is given as MNHEY and CDR2 as SVGAGI, both from the germline V gene. V is trimmed back by 1 base and J by 0 bases, and the junction contains 2 bases that no gene match accounts for. Amplification of TCR beta CDR3 regions was carried out from RNA transcripts. A first-round RT-PCR of the TCR CDR3 used the HTBI primer set with the Qiagen OneStep RT-PCR kit. Libraries were constructed in a second round of multiplex PCR, after which size selection and purification were performed. Sequencing of the libraries was done on an Illumina HiSeq2000 using paired-end 100 bp reads. On the study's bioinformatics: SOAPnuke was used to process the raw data, throwing out any read that contained adapters or uncalled bases, had a mean Phred below 15, or lacked an exact constant-primer or identifier match. COPE v1.2.5 was used to merge high-quality paired reads, and clonotypes were defined as unique nucleotide sequences. MiTCR v1.1 was used to align the clonotypes against IMGT TRBV, TRBD and TRBJ reference segments. The analysis included only V-J combinations with a frequency above 0.0001, which together covered around 99% of the repertoires. A TCS score was defined as the ratio of F50 (clonal expansion) to E x V (chaos), with BLOSUM62-based TCRdist applied between CDR3 peptides within each V-J. Welch's t-statistics and random forest reduced roughly 530 V-J features to roughly 13, which were used in a naive Bayes classifier (R e1071). TCRdb passed the public sequencing reads through fastp at Q25 and MiXCR, retaining productive beta sequences. Every CDR3 protein is listed once, alongside the most common genes and DNA of its rows. These V and J calls derive from TCRdb rather than the authors' analysis. The sample contains around 350,000 distinct CDR3 sequences, about 18% of them found a single time. The ten largest clones add up to 3% to 4.5% of the sample.

This sample stems from a study of T cells in Graves' hyperthyroidism and ophthalmopathy (dated by TCRdb to about 2019). For context, the study as a whole: Peripheral blood was sampled at the time of initial diagnosis, prior to any treatment. To identify TCR V-J signatures that set the groups apart, the researchers used a discovery cohort of approximately 98 patients, made up of 40 to 45 with Graves' ophthalmopathy and around 58 with stable Graves' hyperthyroidism. An independent validation cohort of some 18 hyperthyroidism patients and 17 patients who later progressed to ophthalmopathy tested prospective prediction of ophthalmopathy. The 85 to 100 discovery patients were randomly split 7:3 into training and test sets. Thyroid tissue and blood T-cell repertoires from more than 5 Graves' hyperthyroidism patients were also compared in the study. After sampling, hyperthyroidism patients received methimazole starting at 30 mg daily, and ophthalmopathy patients received high-dose intravenous methylprednisolone. TCR Vbeta CDR3 sequencing of roughly 140 peripheral blood samples (roughly 41 ophthalmopathy, over 70 hyperthyroidism and some 17 progressor patients) is reported in the paper. Paper-wide results and their limitations: Sample size was not statistically predetermined, and blinding of investigators to group allocation was not performed. Most expanded thyroid clonotypes (frequency above 0.001) were also detected in blood, a finding suggesting that blood repertoires may reflect thyroid immune responses. A model built on a 13 V-J signature distinguished ophthalmopathy from stable hyperthyroidism, reaching over 85% sensitivity and about 81% specificity in cross-validation and 80%/75% in testing. In validation, the model predicted progression to ophthalmopathy a median of roughly 6.1 months before onset, with around 70% sensitivity and roughly 79% specificity.

Material: blood. This clonotype originated in a woman aged 18-30 years with Graves' hyperthyroidism. This sequence uses TRBV6-5 and TRBJ2-7; 8 junctional bases match TRBD2. CDR3 region: CASSYYSGSSYEQYF. In nucleotides, the sequence is TGTGCCAGCAGTTACTACAGCGGGAGCTCCTACGAGCAGTACTTC.